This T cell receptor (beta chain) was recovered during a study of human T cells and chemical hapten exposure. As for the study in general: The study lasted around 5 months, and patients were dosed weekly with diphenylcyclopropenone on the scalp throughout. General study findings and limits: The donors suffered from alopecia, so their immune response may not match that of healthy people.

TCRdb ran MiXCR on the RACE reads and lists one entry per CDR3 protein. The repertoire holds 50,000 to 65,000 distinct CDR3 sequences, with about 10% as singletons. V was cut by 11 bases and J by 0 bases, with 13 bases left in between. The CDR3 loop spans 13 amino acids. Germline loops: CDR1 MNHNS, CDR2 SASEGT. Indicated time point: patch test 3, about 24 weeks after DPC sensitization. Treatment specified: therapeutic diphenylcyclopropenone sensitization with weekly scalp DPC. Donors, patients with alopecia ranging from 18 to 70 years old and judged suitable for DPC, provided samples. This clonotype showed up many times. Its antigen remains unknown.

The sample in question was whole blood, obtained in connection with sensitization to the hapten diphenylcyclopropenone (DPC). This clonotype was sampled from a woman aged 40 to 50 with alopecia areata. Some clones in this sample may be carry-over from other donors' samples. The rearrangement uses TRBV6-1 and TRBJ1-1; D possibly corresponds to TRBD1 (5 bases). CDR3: CAVQGPMNTEAFF. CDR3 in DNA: TGTGCCGTGCAGGGACCGATGAACACTGAAGCTTTCTTT.